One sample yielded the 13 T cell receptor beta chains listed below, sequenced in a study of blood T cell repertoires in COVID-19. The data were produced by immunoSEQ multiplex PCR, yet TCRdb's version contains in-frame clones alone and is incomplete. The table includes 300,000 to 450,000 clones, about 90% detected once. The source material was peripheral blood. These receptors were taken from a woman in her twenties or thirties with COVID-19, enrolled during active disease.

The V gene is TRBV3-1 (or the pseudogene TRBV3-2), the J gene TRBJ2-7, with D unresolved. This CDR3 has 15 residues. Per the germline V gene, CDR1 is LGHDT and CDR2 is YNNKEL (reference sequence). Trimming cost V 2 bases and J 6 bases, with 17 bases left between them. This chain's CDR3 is CASSQLGPGVVEQYF. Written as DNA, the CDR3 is TGTGCCAGCAGCCAATTAGGCCCCGGAGTTGTCGAGCAGTACTTC.

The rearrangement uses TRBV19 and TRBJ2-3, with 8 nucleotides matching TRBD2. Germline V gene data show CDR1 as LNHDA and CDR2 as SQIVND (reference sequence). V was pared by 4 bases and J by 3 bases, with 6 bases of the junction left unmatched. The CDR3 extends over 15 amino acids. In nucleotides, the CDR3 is TGTGCCAGTAGTACAGGCAGACTAGCGACAGATACGCAGTATTTT. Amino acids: CASSTGRLATDTQYF.

CDR3 protein: CASSPGNSGNTIYF. CDR3 in DNA: TGCGCCAGCAGTCCGGGAAACTCTGGAAACACCATATATTTT. This chain links TRBV4-3 with TRBJ1-3; no definite D call. The CDR3 has 14 residues. Germline CDR1 is LGHNA and CDR2 is YSLEER. Trimming cost V 6 bases and J 0 bases, with 9 bases left between them.

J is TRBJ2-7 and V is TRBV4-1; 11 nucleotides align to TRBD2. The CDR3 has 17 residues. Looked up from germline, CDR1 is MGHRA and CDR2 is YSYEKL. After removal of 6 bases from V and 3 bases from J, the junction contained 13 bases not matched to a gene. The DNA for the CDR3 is TGCGCCAGCAGTCAGCAGACTAGCGGGGTTCGATTCTACGAGCAGTACTTC. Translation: CASSQQTSGVRFYEQYF.

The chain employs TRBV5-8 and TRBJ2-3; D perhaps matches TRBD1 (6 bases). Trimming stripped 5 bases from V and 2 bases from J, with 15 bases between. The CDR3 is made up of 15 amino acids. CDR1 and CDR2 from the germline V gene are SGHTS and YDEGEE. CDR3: CASRHLDRPTDTQYF. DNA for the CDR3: TGTGCCAGCAGGCACCTGGACAGACCCACAGATACGCAGTATTTT. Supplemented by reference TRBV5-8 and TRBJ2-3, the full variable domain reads EAGVTQSPTHLIKTRGQQATLRCSPISGHTSVYWYQQALGLGLQFLLWYDEGEERNRGNFPPRFSGRQFPNYSSELNVNALELEDSALYLCASRHLDRPTDTQYFGPGTRLTVL.

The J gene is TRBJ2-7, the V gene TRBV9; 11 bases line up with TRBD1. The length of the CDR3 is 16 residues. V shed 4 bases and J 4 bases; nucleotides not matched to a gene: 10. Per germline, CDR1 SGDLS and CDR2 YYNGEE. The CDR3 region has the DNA TGTGCCAGCAGCCCGGACAGGGGGCCGGATAGGTACGAGCAGTACTTC. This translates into CASSPDRGPDRYEQYF.

As DNA, the CDR3 is TGTGCCAGCTCCCCTGGGACAGGGGAAGCCGGGGAGCTGTTTTTT. Encoded protein: CASSPGTGEAGELFF. The rearrangement uses TRBV18 and TRBJ2-2; 10 nucleotides line up with TRBD1. CDR3 size: 15 residues. Looked up from germline, CDR1 is KGHSH and CDR2 is LQKENI. The V and J ends lost 6 bases and 6 bases, in that order; junction bases with no gene match: 7.

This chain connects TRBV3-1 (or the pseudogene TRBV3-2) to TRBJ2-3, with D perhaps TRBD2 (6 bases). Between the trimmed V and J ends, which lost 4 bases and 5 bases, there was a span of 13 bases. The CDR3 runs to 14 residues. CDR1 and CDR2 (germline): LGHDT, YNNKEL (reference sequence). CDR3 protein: CASSLAEKRDTQYF. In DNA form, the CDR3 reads TGTGCCAGCAGCCTAGCGGAGAAGAGAGATACGCAGTATTTT.

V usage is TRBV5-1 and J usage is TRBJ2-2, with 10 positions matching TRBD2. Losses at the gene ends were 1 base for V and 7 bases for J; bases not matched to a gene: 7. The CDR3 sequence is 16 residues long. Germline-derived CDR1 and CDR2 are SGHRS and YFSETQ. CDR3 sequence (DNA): TGCGCCAGCAGCTTGAGAGCGGGAGGGCCGGACGGGGAGCTGTTTTTT. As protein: CASSLRAGGPDGELFF.

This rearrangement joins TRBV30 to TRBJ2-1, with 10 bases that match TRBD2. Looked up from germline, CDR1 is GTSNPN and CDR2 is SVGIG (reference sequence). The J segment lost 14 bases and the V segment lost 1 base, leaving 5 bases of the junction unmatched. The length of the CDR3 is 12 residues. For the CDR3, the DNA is TGTGCCTGGAGTGGCAGCGGGGGGGAGGAGTTCTTC. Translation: CAWSGSGGEEFF.

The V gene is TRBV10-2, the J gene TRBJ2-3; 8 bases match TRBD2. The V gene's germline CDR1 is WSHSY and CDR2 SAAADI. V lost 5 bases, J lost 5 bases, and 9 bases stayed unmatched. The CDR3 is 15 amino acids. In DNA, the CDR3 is TGCGCCAGCAGTCCTGGACTAGCCCGGGGAGATACGCAGTATTTT. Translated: CASSPGLARGDTQYF.

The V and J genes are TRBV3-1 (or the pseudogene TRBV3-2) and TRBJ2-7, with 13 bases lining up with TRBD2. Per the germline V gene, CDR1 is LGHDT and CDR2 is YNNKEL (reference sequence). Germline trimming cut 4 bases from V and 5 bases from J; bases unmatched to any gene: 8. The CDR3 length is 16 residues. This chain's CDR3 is CASSPRGLAGAHEQYF. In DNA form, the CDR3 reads TGTGCCAGCAGCCCTCGAGGACTAGCGGGAGCCCACGAGCAGTACTTC.

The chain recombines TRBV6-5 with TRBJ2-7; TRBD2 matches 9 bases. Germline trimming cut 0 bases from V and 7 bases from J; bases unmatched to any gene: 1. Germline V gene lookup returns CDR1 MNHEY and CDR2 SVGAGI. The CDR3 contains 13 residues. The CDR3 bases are TGTGCCAGCAGTTACTCGAGCGGGAGGGAGCAGTACTTC. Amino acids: CASSYSSGREQYF.